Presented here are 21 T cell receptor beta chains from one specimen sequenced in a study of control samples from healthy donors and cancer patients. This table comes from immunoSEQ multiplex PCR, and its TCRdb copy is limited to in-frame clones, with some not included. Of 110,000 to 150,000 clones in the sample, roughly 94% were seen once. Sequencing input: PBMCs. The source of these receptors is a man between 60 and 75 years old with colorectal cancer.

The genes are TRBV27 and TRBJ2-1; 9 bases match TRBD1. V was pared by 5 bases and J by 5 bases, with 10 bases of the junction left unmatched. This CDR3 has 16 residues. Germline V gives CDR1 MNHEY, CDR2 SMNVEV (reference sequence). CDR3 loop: CASSGFGTGINNEQFF. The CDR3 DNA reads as TGTGCCAGCAGTGGTTTCGGGACAGGGATCAACAATGAGCAGTTCTTC.

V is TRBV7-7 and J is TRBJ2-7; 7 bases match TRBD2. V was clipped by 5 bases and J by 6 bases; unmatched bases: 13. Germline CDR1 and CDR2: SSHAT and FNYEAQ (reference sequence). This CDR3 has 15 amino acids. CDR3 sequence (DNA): TGTGCCAGCAGCCCCCATGGGGGGGGAAGGGGCGAGCAGTACTTC. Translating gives CASSPHGGGRGEQYF. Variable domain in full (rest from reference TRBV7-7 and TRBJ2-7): GAGVSQSPRYKVTKRGQDVTLRCDPISSHATLYWYQQALGQGPEFLTYFNYEAQPDKSGLPSDRFSAERPEGSISTLTIQRTEQRDSAMYRCASSPHGGGRGEQYFGPGTRLTVT.

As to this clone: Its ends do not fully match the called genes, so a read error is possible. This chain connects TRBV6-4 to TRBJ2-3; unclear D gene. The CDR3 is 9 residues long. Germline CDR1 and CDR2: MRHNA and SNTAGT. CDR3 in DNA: TGTGCCAGCAGTGGCGATTTAGGGTTT. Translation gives CASSGDLGF.

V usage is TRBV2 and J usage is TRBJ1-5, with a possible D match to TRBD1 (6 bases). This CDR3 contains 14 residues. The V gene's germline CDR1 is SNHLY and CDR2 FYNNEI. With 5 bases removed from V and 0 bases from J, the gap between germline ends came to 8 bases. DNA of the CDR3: TGTGCCAGCAGTCAGGGGTATAGCAATCAGCCCCAGCATTTT. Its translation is CASSQGYSNQPQHF.

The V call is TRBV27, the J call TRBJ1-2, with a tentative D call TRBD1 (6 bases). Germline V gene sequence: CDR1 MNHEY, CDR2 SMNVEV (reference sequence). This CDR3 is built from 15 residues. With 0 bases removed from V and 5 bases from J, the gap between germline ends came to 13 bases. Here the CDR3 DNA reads TGTGCCAGCAGTTTATCCTCCAGGGGCCCGTATGGCTACACCTTC. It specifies CASSLSSRGPYGYTF.

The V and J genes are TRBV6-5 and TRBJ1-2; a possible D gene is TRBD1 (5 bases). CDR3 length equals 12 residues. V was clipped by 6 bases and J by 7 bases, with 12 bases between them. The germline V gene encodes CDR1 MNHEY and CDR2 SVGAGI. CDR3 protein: CASSPAGGGYTF. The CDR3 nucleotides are TGTGCCAGCAGCCCCGCGGGGGGTGGCTACACCTTC.

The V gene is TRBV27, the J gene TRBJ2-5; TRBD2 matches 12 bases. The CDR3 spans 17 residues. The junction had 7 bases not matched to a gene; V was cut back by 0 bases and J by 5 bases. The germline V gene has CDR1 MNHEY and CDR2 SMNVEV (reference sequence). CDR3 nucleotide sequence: TGTGCCAGCAGTTTATCCCTCCAAGGGACTAGCGGGGAGACCCAGTACTTC. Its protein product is CASSLSLQGTSGETQYF.

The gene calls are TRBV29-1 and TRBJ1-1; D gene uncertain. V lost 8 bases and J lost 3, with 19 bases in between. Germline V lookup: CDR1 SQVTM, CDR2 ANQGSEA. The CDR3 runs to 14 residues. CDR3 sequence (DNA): TGCAGCCTTCTGGTTCCCCCCCTTTACACTGAAGCTTTCTTT. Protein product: CSLLVPPLYTEAFF.

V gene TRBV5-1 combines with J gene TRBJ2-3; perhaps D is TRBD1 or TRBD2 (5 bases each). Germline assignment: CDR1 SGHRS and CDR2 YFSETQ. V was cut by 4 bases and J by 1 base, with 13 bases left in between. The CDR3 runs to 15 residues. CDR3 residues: CASSNRGWGTDTQYF. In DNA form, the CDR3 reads TGCGCCAGCAGCAATCGGGGCTGGGGCACAGATACGCAGTATTTT.

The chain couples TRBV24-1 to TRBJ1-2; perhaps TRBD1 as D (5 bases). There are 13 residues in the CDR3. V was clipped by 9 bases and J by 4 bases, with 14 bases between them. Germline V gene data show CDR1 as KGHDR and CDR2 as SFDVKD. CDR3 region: CATYDSTSYGYTF. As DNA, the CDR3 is TGTGCCACCTATGACAGTACCTCCTATGGCTACACCTTC.

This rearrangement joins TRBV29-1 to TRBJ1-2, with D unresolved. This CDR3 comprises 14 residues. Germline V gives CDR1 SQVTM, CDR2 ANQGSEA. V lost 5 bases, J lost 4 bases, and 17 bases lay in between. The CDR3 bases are TGCAGCGTTTCCTTGACGTTTCCACCCTATGGCTACACCTTC. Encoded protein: CSVSLTFPPYGYTF.

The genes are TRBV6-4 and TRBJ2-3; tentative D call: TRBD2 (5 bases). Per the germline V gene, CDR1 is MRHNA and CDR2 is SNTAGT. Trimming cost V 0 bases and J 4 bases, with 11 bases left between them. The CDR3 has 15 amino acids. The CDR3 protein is CASSDSATRADTQYF. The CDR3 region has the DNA TGTGCCAGCAGTGACTCGGCAACTAGGGCAGATACGCAGTATTTT.

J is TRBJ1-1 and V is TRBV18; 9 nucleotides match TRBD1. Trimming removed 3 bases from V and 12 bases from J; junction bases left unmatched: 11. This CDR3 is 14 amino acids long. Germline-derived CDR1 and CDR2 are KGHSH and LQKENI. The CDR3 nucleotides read TGTGCCAGCTCACCTCGGACAGGGGAGAGGGAAACTTTCTTT. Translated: CASSPRTGERETFF.

The CDR3 DNA sequence: TGTGCCAGCAGTGAAGTCGGGATAGGTCAGCCCCAGCATTTT. Encoded protein: CASSEVGIGQPQHF. The chain joins TRBV2 to TRBJ1-5; D remains unclear. Germline V CDR1 and CDR2: SNHLY, FYNNEI. CDR3 length: 14 amino acids. V was cut by 1 base and J by 6 bases, with 10 bases left in between.

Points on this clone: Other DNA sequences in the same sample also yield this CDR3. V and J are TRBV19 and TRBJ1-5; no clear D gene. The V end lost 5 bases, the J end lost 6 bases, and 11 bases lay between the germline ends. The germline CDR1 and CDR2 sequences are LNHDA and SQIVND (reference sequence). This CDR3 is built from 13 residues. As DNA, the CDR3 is TGTGCCAGTAGTCCGGGAGGCGGTCAGCCCCAGCATTTT. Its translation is CASSPGGGQPQHF.

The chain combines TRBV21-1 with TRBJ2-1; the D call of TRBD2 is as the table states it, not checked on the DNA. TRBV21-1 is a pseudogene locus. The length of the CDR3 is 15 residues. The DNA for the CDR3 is TGTGCCGGGTTTTGCGCGGGGTGCTCCTACAATGAGCAGTTCTTC. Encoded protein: CAGFCAGCSYNEQFF.

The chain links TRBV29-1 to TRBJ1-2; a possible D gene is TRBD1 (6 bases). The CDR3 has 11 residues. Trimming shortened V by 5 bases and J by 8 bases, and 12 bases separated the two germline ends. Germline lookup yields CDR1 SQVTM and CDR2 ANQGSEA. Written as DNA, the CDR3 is TGCAGCGTTACCGGACAGCGGGGCTACACCTTC. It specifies CSVTGQRGYTF.

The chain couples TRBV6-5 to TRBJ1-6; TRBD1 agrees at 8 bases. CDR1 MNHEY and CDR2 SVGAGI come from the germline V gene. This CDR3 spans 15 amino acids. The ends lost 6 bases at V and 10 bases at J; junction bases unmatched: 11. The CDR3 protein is CASRLGTGPRSPLHF. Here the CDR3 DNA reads TGTGCCAGCAGGCTGGGGACAGGTCCTAGATCACCCCTCCACTTT.

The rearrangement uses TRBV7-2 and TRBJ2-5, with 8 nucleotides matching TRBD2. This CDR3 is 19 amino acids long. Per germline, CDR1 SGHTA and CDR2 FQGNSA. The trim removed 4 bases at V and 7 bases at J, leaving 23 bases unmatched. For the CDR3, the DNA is TGTGCCAGCAGCTCCAAAAGGGCCCCGGGACTAGACGGGGGGCGGACCCAGTACTTC. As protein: CASSSKRAPGLDGGRTQYF.

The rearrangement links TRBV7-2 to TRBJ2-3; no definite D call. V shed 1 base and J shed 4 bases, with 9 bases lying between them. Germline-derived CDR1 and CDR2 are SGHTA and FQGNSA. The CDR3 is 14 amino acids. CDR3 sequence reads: CASSLVPAADTQYF. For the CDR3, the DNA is TGTGCCAGCAGCTTAGTCCCCGCGGCAGATACGCAGTATTTT.

The CDR3 coding sequence is TGCAGTGCTCGGGGGGTTGATGGCTACACCTTC. Translated: CSARGVDGYTF. The genes are TRBV20-1 and TRBJ1-2; D is perhaps TRBD1 (5 bases). CDR3 length: 11 residues. The V gene lost 5 bases and the J gene lost 6 bases, with 10 bases spanning the gap. Germline values: CDR1 DFQATT, CDR2 SNEGSKA (reference sequence).